A single sample gave rise to the 13 T cell receptor beta chains below, sequenced in a study of T-cell reconstitution after alpha-beta-depleted transplantation in children. Preparation of the TCRbeta library involved a method that used unique molecular identifiers. One entry per CDR3 protein results from TCRdb running MiXCR on the PCR reads. Among over 200,000 distinct CDR3 sequences listed, around 9.5% were seen once. Sequencing used PBMCs from the stem cell graft donor, obtained from the stem cell graft. Source of these receptors: a human donor who donated a stem cell graft to a child with acute lymphoblastic leukemia.

This chain joins TRBV5-1 and TRBJ2-3; D is unclear. Per germline, CDR1 SGHRS and CDR2 YFSETQ. With 7 bases removed from V and 3 bases from J, the gap between germline ends came to 12 bases. The CDR3 consists of 13 residues. The CDR3 DNA is TGCGCCAGCCGAAACGACTGGACAGATACGCAGTATTTT. Its protein is CASRNDWTDTQYF.

This clonotype was seen only a few times. The rearrangement links TRBV6-5 to TRBJ2-5; D is unresolved. Trimming took 0 bases from V and 4 from J, leaving 15 bases between them. Germline CDR1 reads MNHEY; CDR2 reads SVGAGI. There are 16 residues in the CDR3. CDR3 residues: CASSYSSEVWAETQYF. In nucleotides, the CDR3 is TGTGCCAGCAGTTACTCCTCCGAGGTTTGGGCAGAGACCCAGTACTTC.

This clonotype was seen a handful of times. In nucleotides, the CDR3 is TGTGCCATCAGTAACGGCCCTAGCGGGGGGCACGGGGAGCTGTTTTTT. This gives the protein CAISNGPSGGHGELFF. This chain uses TRBV10-3 with TRBJ2-2; 11 bases fit TRBD2. CDR1 is ENHRY, CDR2 SYGVKD, per germline. With V trimmed by 5 bases and J by 7 bases, 9 bases remained unmatched. The CDR3 spans 16 residues.

The sample holds a few counts of this clonotype. The chain combines TRBV3-1 with TRBJ2-7; TRBD1 aligns across 8 bases. The germline V gene encodes CDR1 LGHDT and CDR2 YNNKEL (reference sequence). CDR3 length: 16 amino acids. V lost 1 base to trimming and J lost 3 bases; unmatched junction nucleotides: 8. DNA of the CDR3: TGTGCCAGCAGCCAAGGCCCAGGGGGCGTTAACTACGAGCAGTACTTC. Its protein product is CASSQGPGGVNYEQYF.

This clonotype was observed many times. The chain carries TRBV12-3 or TRBV12-4 and TRBJ1-1, with 8 nucleotides matching TRBD1. This CDR3 is 13 amino acids long. The ends lost 7 bases at V and 5 bases at J; junction bases unmatched: 6. The CDR3 reads CASTGTGRTEAFF. The DNA of the CDR3 is TGTGCCAGCACCGGGACAGGACGGACTGAAGCTTTCTTT.

In its sample, this clonotype was seen a few times. The chain joins TRBV12-3 or TRBV12-4 to TRBJ2-7; D call uncertain. The CDR3 totals 14 residues. V lost 6 bases and J lost 1, with 13 bases in between. The CDR3 DNA is TGTGCCAGCAGCCTAAACCAGGAATCCTACGAGCAGTACTTC. Its translation is CASSLNQESYEQYF.

V gene TRBV5-1 combines with J gene TRBJ2-5; D is perhaps TRBD2 (6 bases). The CDR3 totals 15 residues. The germline V gene encodes CDR1 SGHRS and CDR2 YFSETQ. Trimming removed 4 bases from V and 1 base from J, with 14 bases in between. DNA of the CDR3: TGCGCCAGCAGCCCGGAGGTGGGGGGCCAAGAGACCCAGTACTTC. It is translated as CASSPEVGGQETQYF.

For this clonotype: This may be a read error: a much more frequent sequence differs by one nucleotide. V is TRBV15 and J is TRBJ2-7, with D perhaps TRBD1 (5 bases). Germline V gene sequence: CDR1 LNHNV, CDR2 YYDKDF (reference sequence). The CDR3 is 13 residues long. The ends were cut back, 4 bases at V and 3 bases at J, with 10 bases in the middle. The CDR3 reads CATSIGELYEQYF. CDR3 sequence (DNA): TGTGCCACCAGCATAGGGGAACTCTACGAGCAGTACTTC.

The chain is built from TRBV18 and TRBJ2-5; the D gene is possibly TRBD1 (5 bases). The V gene's germline CDR1 is KGHSH and CDR2 LQKENI. V was clipped by 2 bases and J by 4 bases, with 20 bases between them. The CDR3 sequence is 17 residues long. The CDR3 spells CASSPMRQGRSRETQYF. CDR3 coding DNA: TGTGCCAGCTCACCAATGAGGCAGGGAAGGTCGAGAGAGACCCAGTACTTC.

This clonotype was observed a few times. The V call is TRBV20-1, the J call TRBJ1-5; D gene unclear. The CDR3 consists of 15 residues. V gave up 1 base and J gave up 0 bases, with 10 bases separating them. Germline lookup yields CDR1 DFQATT and CDR2 SNEGSKA (reference sequence). CDR3 nucleotide sequence: TGCAGTGCTAGAGTGGGGTTGTATAGCAATCAGCCCCAGCATTTT. As protein: CSARVGLYSNQPQHF.

This clonotype was counted only a few times. The chain uses TRBV20-1 and TRBJ2-7; 11 bases agree with TRBD1. With V trimmed by 3 bases and J by 5 bases, 9 bases remained unmatched. The germline V gene has CDR1 DFQATT and CDR2 SNEGSKA (reference sequence). CDR3 length: 15 residues. The CDR3 sequence is CSARAGQGASNEQYF. DNA of the CDR3: TGCAGTGCTAGGGCCGGACAGGGGGCGTCCAACGAGCAGTACTTC.

This clonotype occurred a few times. The chain employs TRBV6-1 and TRBJ1-1; D remains ambiguous. This CDR3 is 15 amino acids long. CDR1 is MNHNS, CDR2 SASEGT, per germline. V shed 4 bases and J shed 1 base, with 13 bases lying between them. The CDR3 DNA is TGTGCCAGCAGTGCCCTCTCCGGCGGGAACACTGAAGCTTTCTTT. The encoded protein is CASSALSGGNTEAFF.

A few counts support this clonotype. The CDR3 DNA reads TGCAGCGTTGAAGACAGGGGAAGCGGCTACACCTTC. It is translated as CSVEDRGSGYTF. V is TRBV29-1 and J is TRBJ1-2; TRBD1 might be the D (6 bases). Trimming removed 0 bases at V and 8 bases at J, with 10 bases between. From germline, CDR1 is SQVTM and CDR2 ANQGSEA. The CDR3 loop spans 12 amino acids.